Listed here are 2 T cell receptor beta chains from one sample, sequenced in a study of T cells in Graves' hyperthyroidism and ophthalmopathy. TCR beta CDR3 sequences were amplified from RNA transcripts. The study used the HTBI primer set for a first-round RT-PCR of the TCR CDR3. TCRdb reanalysed the multiplex PCR reads using MiXCR and keeps one entry per CDR3 protein. Among a few hundred thousand distinct CDR3 sequences, about 43% were seen once, and the ten largest hold roughly 7.7%. Sequenced: peripheral blood or thyroid tissue (not recorded which). Receptor source: a woman under 30 with Graves' hyperthyroidism.

This chain uses TRBV2 with TRBJ2-7, with 7 bases fitting TRBD2. The J call is in doubt because the DNA end fits TRBJ2-1 better. The CDR3 has 15 amino acids. Per germline, CDR1 SNHLY and CDR2 FYNNEI. DNA for the CDR3: TGTGCCAGCAGTGTCCGTCTAGCGGATGGGGGGGGGCAGTTCTTC. Translation: CASSVRLADGGGQFF.

In its sample, this clonotype was seen many times. The chain links TRBV29-1 to TRBJ2-5; D is unresolved. This CDR3 comprises 10 residues. The V gene's germline CDR1 is SQVTM and CDR2 ANQGSEA. V lost 4 bases, J lost 5 bases, and 5 bases lay in between. The CDR3: CSVGAETQYF. CDR3 nucleotide sequence: TGCAGCGTTGGGGCGGAGACCCAGTACTTC.